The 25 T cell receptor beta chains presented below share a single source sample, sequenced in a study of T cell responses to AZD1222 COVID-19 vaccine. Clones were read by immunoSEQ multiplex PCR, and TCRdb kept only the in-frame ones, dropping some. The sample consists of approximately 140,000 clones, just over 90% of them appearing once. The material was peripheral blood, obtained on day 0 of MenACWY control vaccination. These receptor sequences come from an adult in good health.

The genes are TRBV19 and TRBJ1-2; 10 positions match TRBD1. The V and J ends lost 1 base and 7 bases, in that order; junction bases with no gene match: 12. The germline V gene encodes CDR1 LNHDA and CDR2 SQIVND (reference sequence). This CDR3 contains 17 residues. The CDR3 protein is CASSIVSPGQGPRGYTF. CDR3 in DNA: TGTGCCAGTAGTATAGTTTCTCCGGGACAGGGGCCTCGTGGCTACACCTTC.

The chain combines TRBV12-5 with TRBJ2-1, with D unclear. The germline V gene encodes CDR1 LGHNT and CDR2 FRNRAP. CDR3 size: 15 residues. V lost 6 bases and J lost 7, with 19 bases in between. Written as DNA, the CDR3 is TGTGCTAGTGGAACCCCTCTGACCATGGAGAATGAGCAGTTCTTC. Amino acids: CASGTPLTMENEQFF. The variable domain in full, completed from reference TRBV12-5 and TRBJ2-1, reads DARVTQTPRHKVTEMGQEVTMRCQPILGHNTVFWYRQTMMQGLELLAYFRNRAPLDDSGMPKDRFSAEMPDATLATLKIQPSEPRDSAVYFCASGTPLTMENEQFFGPGTRLTVL.

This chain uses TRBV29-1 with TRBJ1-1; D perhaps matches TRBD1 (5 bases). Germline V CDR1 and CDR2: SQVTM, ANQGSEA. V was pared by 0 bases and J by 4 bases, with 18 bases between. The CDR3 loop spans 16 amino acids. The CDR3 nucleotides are TGCAGCGTTGAAGATCCCTGGGCCGCGGGGGGCACTGAAGCTTTCTTT. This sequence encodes CSVEDPWAAGGTEAFF.

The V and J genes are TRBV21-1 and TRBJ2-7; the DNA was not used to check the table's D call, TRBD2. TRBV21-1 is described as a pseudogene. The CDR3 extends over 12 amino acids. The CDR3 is CASSQTGIAEYF. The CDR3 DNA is TGTGCCAGCAGCCAAACTGGAATCGCGGAGTACTTC.

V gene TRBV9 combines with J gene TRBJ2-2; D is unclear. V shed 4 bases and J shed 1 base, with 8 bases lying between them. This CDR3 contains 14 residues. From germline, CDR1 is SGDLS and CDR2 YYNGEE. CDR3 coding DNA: TGTGCCAGCAGCCCCGGGCAGAACACCGGGGAGCTGTTTTTT. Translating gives CASSPGQNTGELFF.

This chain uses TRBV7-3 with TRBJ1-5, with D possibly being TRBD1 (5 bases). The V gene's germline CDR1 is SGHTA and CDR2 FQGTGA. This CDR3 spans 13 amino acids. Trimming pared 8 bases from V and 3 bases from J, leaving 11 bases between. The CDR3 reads CASATEYNQPQHF. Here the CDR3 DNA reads TGTGCCAGCGCGACAGAGTACAATCAGCCCCAGCATTTT.

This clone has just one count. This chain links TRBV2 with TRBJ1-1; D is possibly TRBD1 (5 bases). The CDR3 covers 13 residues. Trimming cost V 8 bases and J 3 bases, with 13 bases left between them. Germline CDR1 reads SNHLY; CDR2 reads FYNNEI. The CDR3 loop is CASVRELDTEAFF. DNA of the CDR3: TGTGCCAGCGTCAGGGAATTGGACACTGAAGCTTTCTTT.

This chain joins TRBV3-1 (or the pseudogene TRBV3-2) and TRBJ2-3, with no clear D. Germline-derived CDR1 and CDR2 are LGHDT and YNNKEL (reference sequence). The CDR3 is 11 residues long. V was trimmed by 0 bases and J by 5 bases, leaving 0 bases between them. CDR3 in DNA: TGTGCCAGCAGCCAAGAAGATACGCAGTATTTT. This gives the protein CASSQEDTQYF.

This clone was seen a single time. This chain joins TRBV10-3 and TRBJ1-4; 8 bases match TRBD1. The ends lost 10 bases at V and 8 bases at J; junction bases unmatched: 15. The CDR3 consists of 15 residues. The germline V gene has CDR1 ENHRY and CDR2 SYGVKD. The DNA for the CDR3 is TGTGCCACTACGGGGACCGGGACAGGAGGGGAAAAACTGTTTTTT. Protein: CATTGTGTGGEKLFF.

CDR3 sequence: CASSEMAGGSTDTQYF. Written as DNA, the CDR3 is TGTGCCAGCAGCGAGATGGCGGGGGGAAGCACAGATACGCAGTATTTT. The J gene is TRBJ2-3, the V gene TRBV9, with 8 bases fitting TRBD2. V shed 3 bases and J 0 bases; nucleotides not matched to a gene: 6. Germline CDR1 is SGDLS and CDR2 is YYNGEE. The CDR3 is made up of 16 amino acids.

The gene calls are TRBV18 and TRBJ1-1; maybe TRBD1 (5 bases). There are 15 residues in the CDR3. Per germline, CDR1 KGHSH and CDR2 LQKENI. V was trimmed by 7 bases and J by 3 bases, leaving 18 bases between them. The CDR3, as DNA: TGTGCCAGCTACCAGGGACTGCCGTCGTACACTGAAGCTTTCTTT. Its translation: CASYQGLPSYTEAFF. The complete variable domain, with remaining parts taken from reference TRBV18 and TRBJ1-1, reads NAGVMQNPRHLVRRRGQEARLRCSPMKGHSHVYWYRQLPEEGLKFMVYLQKENIIDESGMPKERFSAEFPKEGPSILRIQQVVRGDSAAYFCASYQGLPSYTEAFFGQGTRLTVV.

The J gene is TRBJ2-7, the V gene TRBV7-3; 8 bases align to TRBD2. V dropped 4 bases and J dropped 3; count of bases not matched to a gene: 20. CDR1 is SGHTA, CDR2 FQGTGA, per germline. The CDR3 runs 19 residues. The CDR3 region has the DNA TGTGCCAGCAGCTCCGACGCAGGGAAAGGGGCGGGAGGCCTCTACGAGCAGTACTTC. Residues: CASSSDAGKGAGGLYEQYF. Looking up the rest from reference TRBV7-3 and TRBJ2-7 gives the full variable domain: GAGVSQTPSNKVTEKGKYVELRCDPISGHTALYWYRQSLGQGPEFLIYFQGTGAADDSGLPNDRFFAVRPEGSVSTLKIQRTERGDSAVYLCASSSDAGKGAGGLYEQYFGPGTRLTVT.

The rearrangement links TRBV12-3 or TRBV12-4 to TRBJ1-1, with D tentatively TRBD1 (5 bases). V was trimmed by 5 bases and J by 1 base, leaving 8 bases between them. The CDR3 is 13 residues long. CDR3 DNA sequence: TGTGCCAGCAGTCGACAGCCGAACACTGAAGCTTTCTTT. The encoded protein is CASSRQPNTEAFF.

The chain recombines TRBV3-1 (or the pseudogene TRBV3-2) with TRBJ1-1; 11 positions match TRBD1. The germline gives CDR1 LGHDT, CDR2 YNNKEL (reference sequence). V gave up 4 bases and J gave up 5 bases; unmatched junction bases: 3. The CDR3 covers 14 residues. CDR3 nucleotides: TGTGCCAGCAGCCCGGGACAGGGGGTAACTGAAGCTTTCTTT. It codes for CASSPGQGVTEAFF.

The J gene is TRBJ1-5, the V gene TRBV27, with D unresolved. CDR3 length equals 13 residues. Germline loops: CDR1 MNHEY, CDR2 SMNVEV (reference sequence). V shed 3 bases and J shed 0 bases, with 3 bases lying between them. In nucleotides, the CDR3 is TGTGCCAGCAGTTTCTTTAGCAATCAGCCCCAGCATTTT. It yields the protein CASSFFSNQPQHF.

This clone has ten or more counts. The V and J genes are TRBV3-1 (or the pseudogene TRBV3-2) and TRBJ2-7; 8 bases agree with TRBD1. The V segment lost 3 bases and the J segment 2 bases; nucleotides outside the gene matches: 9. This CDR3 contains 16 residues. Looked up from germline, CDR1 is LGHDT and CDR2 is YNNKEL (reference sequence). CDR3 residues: CASSQAGTGQTYEQYF. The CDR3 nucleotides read TGTGCCAGCAGCCAGGCTGGGACAGGACAGACCTACGAGCAGTACTTC.

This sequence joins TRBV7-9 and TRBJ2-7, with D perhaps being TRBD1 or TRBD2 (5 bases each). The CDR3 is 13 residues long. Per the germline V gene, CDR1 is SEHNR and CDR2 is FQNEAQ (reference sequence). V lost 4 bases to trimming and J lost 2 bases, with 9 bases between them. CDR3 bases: TGTGCCAGCAGCTCCAGGGACCCCTACGAGCAGTACTTC. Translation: CASSSRDPYEQYF.

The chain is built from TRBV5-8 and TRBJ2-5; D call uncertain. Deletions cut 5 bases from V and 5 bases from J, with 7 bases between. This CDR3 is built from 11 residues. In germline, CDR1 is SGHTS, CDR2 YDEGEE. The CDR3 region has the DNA TGTGCCAGCAGGAGCGAGGAGACCCAGTACTTC. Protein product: CASRSEETQYF. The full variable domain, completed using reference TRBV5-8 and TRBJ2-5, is EAGVTQSPTHLIKTRGQQATLRCSPISGHTSVYWYQQALGLGLQFLLWYDEGEERNRGNFPPRFSGRQFPNYSSELNVNALELEDSALYLCASRSEETQYFGPGTRLLVL.

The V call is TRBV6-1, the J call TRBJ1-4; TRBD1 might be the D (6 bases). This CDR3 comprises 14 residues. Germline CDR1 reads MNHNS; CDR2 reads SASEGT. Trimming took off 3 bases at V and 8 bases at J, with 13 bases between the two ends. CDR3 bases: TGTGCCAGCAGTGAGTCCAGGGGAGGCGAAAAACTGTTTTTT. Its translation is CASSESRGGEKLFF.

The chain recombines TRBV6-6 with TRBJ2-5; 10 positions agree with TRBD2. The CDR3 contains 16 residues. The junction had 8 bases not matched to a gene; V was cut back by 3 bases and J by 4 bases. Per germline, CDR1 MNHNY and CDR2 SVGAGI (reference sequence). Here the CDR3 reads CASSYYSGREGETQYF. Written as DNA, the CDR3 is TGTGCCAGCAGTTATTACAGCGGGAGGGAGGGAGAGACCCAGTACTTC.

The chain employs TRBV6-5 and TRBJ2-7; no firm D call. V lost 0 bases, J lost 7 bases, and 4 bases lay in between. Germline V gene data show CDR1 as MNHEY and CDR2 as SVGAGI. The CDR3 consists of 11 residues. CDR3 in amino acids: CASSYSREQYF. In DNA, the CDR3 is TGTGCCAGCAGTTACTCTCGGGAGCAGTACTTC.

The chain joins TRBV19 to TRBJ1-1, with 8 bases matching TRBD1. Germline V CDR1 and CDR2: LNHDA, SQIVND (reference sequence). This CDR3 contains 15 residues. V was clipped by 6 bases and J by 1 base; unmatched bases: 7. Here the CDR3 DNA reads TGTGCCAGTAGACCCCGGACAGGGAAGAACACTGAAGCTTTCTTT. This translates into CASRPRTGKNTEAFF.

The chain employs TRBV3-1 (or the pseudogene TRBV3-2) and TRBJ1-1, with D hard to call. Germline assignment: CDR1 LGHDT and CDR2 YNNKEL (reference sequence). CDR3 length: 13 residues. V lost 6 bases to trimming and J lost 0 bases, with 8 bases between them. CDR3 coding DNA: TGTGCCAGCAGTCCCACAGTGAACACTGAAGCTTTCTTT. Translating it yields CASSPTVNTEAFF.

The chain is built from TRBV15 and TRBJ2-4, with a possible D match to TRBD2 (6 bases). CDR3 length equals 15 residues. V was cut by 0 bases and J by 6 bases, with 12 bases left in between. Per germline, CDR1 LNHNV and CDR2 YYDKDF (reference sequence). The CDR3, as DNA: TGTGCCACCAGCAGAGATAGGGCGGAGGGAAACATTCAGTACTTC. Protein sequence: CATSRDRAEGNIQYF.

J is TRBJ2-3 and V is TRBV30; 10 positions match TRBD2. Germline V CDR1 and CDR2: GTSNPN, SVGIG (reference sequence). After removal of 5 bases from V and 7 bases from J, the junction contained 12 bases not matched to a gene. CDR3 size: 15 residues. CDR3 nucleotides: TGTGCCTGGCGAGCGCTGAGCGGGGGGGCATATACGCAGTATTTT. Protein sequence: CAWRALSGGAYTQYF. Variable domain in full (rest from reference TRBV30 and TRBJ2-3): SQTIHQWPATLVQPVGSPLSLECTVEGTSNPNLYWYRQAAGRGLQLLFYSVGIGQISSEVPQNLSASRPQDRQFILSSKKLLLSDSGFYLCAWRALSGGAYTQYFGPGTRLTVL.